A few counts support the clone carrying this TCR beta chain. Through a sample-barcoded 5' primer and a J-beta primer mix, a second PCR was run for roughly 6 to 11 cycles. TCRdb re-called the 5' RACE reads with MiXCR, one entry per CDR3 protein. The sample has around 2 million distinct CDR3 sequences; around 42% are singletons. This sample stems from a study of blood T cells in healthy people across ages. V was clipped by 3 bases and J by 0 bases, with 13 bases between them. This CDR3 spans 16 amino acids. The receptor was isolated from a human donor in good health. Sequencing used blood. This sequence joins TRBV12-3 or TRBV12-4 and TRBJ2-3; D perhaps matches TRBD2 (5 bases). The DNA of the CDR3 is TGTGCCAGCAGTTTCATTGGAAGGACTAGCACAGATACGCAGTATTTT. It encodes CASSFIGRTSTDTQYF.